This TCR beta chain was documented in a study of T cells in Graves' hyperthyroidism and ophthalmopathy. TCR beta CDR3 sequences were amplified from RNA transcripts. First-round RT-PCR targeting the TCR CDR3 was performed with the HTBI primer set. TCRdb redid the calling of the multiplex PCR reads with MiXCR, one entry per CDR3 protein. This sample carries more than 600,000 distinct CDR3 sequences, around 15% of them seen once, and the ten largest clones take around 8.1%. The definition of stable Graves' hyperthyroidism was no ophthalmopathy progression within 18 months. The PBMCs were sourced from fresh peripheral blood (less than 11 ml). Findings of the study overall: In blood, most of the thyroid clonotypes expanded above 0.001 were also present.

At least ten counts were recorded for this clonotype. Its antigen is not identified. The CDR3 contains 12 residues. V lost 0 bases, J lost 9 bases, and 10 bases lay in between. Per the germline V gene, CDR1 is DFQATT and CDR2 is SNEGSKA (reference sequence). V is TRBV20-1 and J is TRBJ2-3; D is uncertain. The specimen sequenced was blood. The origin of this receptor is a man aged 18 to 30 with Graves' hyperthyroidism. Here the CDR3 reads CSAREFAETQYF. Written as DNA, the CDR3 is TGCAGTGCTAGAGAATTTGCGGAAACGCAGTATTTT.